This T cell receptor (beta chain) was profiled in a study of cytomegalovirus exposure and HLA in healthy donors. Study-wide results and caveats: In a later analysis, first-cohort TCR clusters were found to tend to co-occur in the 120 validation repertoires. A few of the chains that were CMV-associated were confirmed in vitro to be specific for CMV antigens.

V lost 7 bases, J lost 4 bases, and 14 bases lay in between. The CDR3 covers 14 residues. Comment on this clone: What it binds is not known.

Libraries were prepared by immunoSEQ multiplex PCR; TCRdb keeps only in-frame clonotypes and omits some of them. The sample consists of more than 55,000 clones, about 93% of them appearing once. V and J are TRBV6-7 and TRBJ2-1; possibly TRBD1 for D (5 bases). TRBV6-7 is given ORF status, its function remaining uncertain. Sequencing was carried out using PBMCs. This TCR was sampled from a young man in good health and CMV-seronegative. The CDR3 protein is CASTDWGRYNEQFF. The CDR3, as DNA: TGTGCCAGCACCGATTGGGGCAGGTACAATGAGCAGTTCTTC.